One and the same sample provided the 22 T cell receptor beta chains below, sequenced in a study of blood T cell repertoires in COVID-19 (dated by TCRdb to the early 2020s). The library came from the immunoSEQ multiplex PCR assay. TCRdb obtained this table from immuneACCESS and retained in-frame rearrangements with V and J assigned. These tables miss some clones; where compared with another copy, unresolved V genes account for less than half of the shortfall, and the remainder is unexplained. Across this sample there are some 76,000 clones, with around nine tenths seen only once. The ten biggest clones cover around 5.4% of the sample. The sequenced sample consisted of peripheral blood. The source of these receptors is a human donor in a cohort sampled during active COVID-19.

V is TRBV10-3 and J is TRBJ1-5; 11 nucleotides agree with TRBD1. The V gene end was trimmed by 6 bases and the J gene end by 0 bases; junction bases not matched to a gene: 10. CDR1 is ENHRY, CDR2 SYGVKD, per germline. The CDR3 has 18 amino acids. The chain's CDR3 is CAISPGQGAVYSNQPQHF. The DNA for the CDR3 is TGTGCCATCAGCCCCGGACAGGGGGCTGTATATAGCAATCAGCCCCAGCATTTT.

J is TRBJ2-7 and V is TRBV5-8; TRBD2 is a possible D gene (7 bases). The CDR3 sequence is 15 residues long. V was shortened by 0 bases and J by 1 base, with 11 bases between the two germline ends. The germline CDR1 and CDR2 sequences are SGHTS and YDEGEE. CDR3 region: CASSLGGGRSYEQYF. The CDR3 nucleotides are TGTGCCAGCAGCTTGGGGGGGGGCCGATCCTACGAGCAGTACTTC. The variable domain in full, with the rest retrieved from reference TRBV5-8 and TRBJ2-7, is EAGVTQSPTHLIKTRGQQATLRCSPISGHTSVYWYQQALGLGLQFLLWYDEGEERNRGNFPPRFSGRQFPNYSSELNVNALELEDSALYLCASSLGGGRSYEQYFGPGTRLTVT.

This clone was detected only once. V and J are TRBV18 and TRBJ2-5, with 7 bases aligning to TRBD2. V was pared by 3 bases and J by 2 bases, with 6 bases of the junction left unmatched. The CDR3 is 15 amino acids. Germline lookup yields CDR1 KGHSH and CDR2 LQKENI. DNA for the CDR3: TGTGCCAGCTCACCCCGCGGGACTATACAAGAGACCCAGTACTTC. Its translation is CASSPRGTIQETQYF.

This chain links TRBV5-6 with TRBJ2-5, with a tentative D call TRBD1 (5 bases). This CDR3 has 14 residues. Germline CDR1 reads SGHDT; CDR2 reads YYEEEE. V was trimmed by 0 bases and J by 5 bases, leaving 11 bases between them. CDR3 coding DNA: TGTGCCAGCAGCTTGGGACAGCTTGGGGAGACCCAGTACTTC. It yields the protein CASSLGQLGETQYF.

The chain combines TRBV30 with TRBJ2-1; D is perhaps TRBD1 (5 bases). The CDR3 runs 12 residues. Trimming took off 2 bases at V and 4 bases at J, with 6 bases between the two ends. Germline loops: CDR1 GTSNPN, CDR2 SVGIG (reference sequence). The CDR3 spells CAWSRQYNEQFF. CDR3 nucleotide sequence: TGTGCCTGGAGTAGACAGTACAATGAGCAGTTCTTC.

This chain connects TRBV12-3 or TRBV12-4 to TRBJ1-1; 8 bases agree with TRBD1. V lost 6 bases to trimming and J lost 3 bases; unmatched junction nucleotides: 3. There are 13 residues in the CDR3. CDR3 nucleotide sequence: TGTGCCAGCAGCGCGGACAGGGACACTGAAGCTTTCTTT. This gives the protein CASSADRDTEAFF.

The chain uses TRBV5-4 and TRBJ2-6, with D tentatively TRBD2 (5 bases). The germline V gene has CDR1 SGHNT and CDR2 YYREEE (reference sequence). The CDR3 spans 18 residues. The V end lost 1 base, the J end lost 0 bases, and 14 bases lay between the germline ends. CDR3 in DNA: TGTGCCAGCAGCTTGAGCGGCAGCTGGATCTCTGGGGCCAACGTCCTGACTTTC. Residues: CASSLSGSWISGANVLTF.

This sequence joins TRBV7-3 and TRBJ1-1; the D gene is possibly TRBD1 (6 bases). Germline V CDR1 and CDR2: SGHTA, FQGTGA. The CDR3 totals 15 residues. Trimming cost V 5 bases and J 5 bases, with 18 bases left between them. Here the CDR3 DNA reads TGTGCCAGCAGCGAAACGACAGGTCGCCAGACTGAAGCTTTCTTT. Protein sequence: CASSETTGRQTEAFF.

The chain has TRBV7-2 and TRBJ1-6; 11 bases map to TRBD1. V dropped 5 bases and J dropped 12; count of bases not matched to a gene: 12. This CDR3 region has 16 residues. Germline-derived CDR1 and CDR2 are SGHTA and FQGNSA. CDR3 nucleotides: TGTGCCAGCAGCCCAGAAAAACCCGGGACAGGGGGACCCCTCCACTTT. Residues: CASSPEKPGTGGPLHF.

The chain recombines TRBV6-5 with TRBJ1-1, with 8 bases aligning to TRBD1. This CDR3 region has 14 residues. J gave up 4 bases and V 7 bases, and 8 bases lay outside the gene matches. Per the germline V gene, CDR1 is MNHEY and CDR2 is SVGAGI. Here the CDR3 DNA reads TGTGCCAGCATGGCAGGGGGCCACGGCACTGAAGCTTTCTTT. This translates into CASMAGGHGTEAFF.

V gene TRBV5-1 combines with J gene TRBJ2-4; D unresolved. Germline CDR1 reads SGHRS; CDR2 reads YFSETQ. V was pared by 3 bases and J by 0 bases, with 13 bases between. CDR3 length: 16 residues. The CDR3 nucleotides read TGCGCCAGCAGCTACGACACTCCTTTAGCCAAAAACATTCAGTACTTC. It yields the protein CASSYDTPLAKNIQYF. Using reference TRBV5-1 and TRBJ2-4 for the parts outside the CDR3, the full variable domain is KAGVTQTPRYLIKTRGQQVTLSCSPISGHRSVSWYQQTPGQGLQFLFEYFSETQRNKGNFPGRFSGRQFSNSRSEMNVSTLELGDSALYLCASSYDTPLAKNIQYFGAGTRLSVL.

This clone was detected only a few times. V and J are TRBV7-9 and TRBJ2-7; 7 nucleotides align to TRBD1. V gave up 4 bases and J gave up 5 bases; unmatched junction bases: 8. CDR1 SEHNR and CDR2 FQNEAQ come from the germline V gene (reference sequence). The CDR3 consists of 14 residues. The CDR3 protein is CASSSTGRFDEQYF. CDR3 bases: TGTGCCAGCAGCTCGACAGGGCGGTTCGACGAGCAGTACTTC.

This clone appeared a single time. The rearrangement links TRBV9 to TRBJ1-1; perhaps TRBD1 as D (6 bases). V was pared by 0 bases and J by 0 bases, with 9 bases between. There are 15 residues in the CDR3. CDR1 SGDLS and CDR2 YYNGEE come from the germline V gene. DNA of the CDR3: TGTGCCAGCAGCGTAGGGACAGTTTTGAACACTGAAGCTTTCTTT. As protein: CASSVGTVLNTEAFF.

The chain combines TRBV30 with TRBJ2-1, with TRBD2 matching 8 bases. The ends lost 0 bases at V and 4 bases at J; junction bases unmatched: 5. The germline V gene encodes CDR1 GTSNPN and CDR2 SVGIG (reference sequence). The CDR3 covers 15 residues. In DNA form, the CDR3 reads TGTGCCTGGAGTGTACGGGGGGGGCTTTACAATGAGCAGTTCTTC. Translated, it gives CAWSVRGGLYNEQFF.

This chain links TRBV27 with TRBJ2-7, with D uncertain. V lost 3 bases to trimming and J lost 2 bases, with 8 bases between them. The CDR3 covers 13 residues. CDR1 is MNHEY, CDR2 SMNVEV, per germline (reference sequence). CDR3 nucleotides: TGTGCCAGCAGTTTCGGGTTTACCTACGAGCAGTACTTC. It translates to CASSFGFTYEQYF.

J is TRBJ2-1 and V is TRBV7-2; weak D call: TRBD2 (7 bases). The CDR3 consists of 15 residues. Germline V gene sequence: CDR1 SGHTA, CDR2 FQGNSA. V gave up 8 bases and J gave up 9 bases, with 23 bases separating them. The CDR3 DNA reads TGTGCCAGCGATAGAGGGGGAGGGGTGGCCGGTGAGCAGTTCTTC. The encoded protein is CASDRGGGVAGEQFF.

This chain uses TRBV7-8 with TRBJ1-4; TRBD1 is a possible D gene (6 bases). Looked up from germline, CDR1 is SGHVS and CDR2 is FQNEAQ. Trimming shortened V by 5 bases and J by 3 bases, and 13 bases separated the two germline ends. There are 15 residues in the CDR3. The CDR3 DNA follows: TGTGCCAGCAGCGCCCAACAGGGACCTAATGAAAAACTGTTTTTT. Translating gives CASSAQQGPNEKLFF.

The table lists this clone with a few counts. The rearrangement links TRBV7-2 to TRBJ2-7; perhaps TRBD1 as D (5 bases). The V gene lost 1 base and the J gene lost 1 base, with 14 bases spanning the gap. Germline V lookup: CDR1 SGHTA, CDR2 FQGNSA. CDR3 size: 16 residues. CDR3 bases: TGTGCCAGCAGCTTAGTCTCAGGGATTTCATCCTACGAGCAGTACTTC. This sequence encodes CASSLVSGISSYEQYF.

V and J are TRBV7-8 and TRBJ2-1; 7 nucleotides match TRBD2. This CDR3 comprises 14 residues. Germline CDR1 SGHVS, CDR2 FQNEAQ. Trimming removed 5 bases from V and 5 bases from J; junction bases left unmatched: 6. The CDR3 region has the DNA TGTGCCAGCAGCCGCGCGGGAGAGAACAATGAGCAGTTCTTC. It codes for CASSRAGENNEQFF.

This clone has just one count. J is TRBJ2-1 and V is TRBV6-5; possible D gene TRBD1, 5 bases. The V gene lost 8 bases and the J gene lost 4 bases, with 12 bases spanning the gap. Germline CDR1 and CDR2: MNHEY and SVGAGI. This CDR3 region has 13 residues. In DNA form, the CDR3 reads TGTGCCAGCCACAAAGGGGCTTACAATGAGCAGTTCTTC. Its protein product is CASHKGAYNEQFF.

The CDR3 sequence is CASSYFGTENTEAFF. CDR3 DNA: TGTGCCAGCAGTTACTTCGGGACAGAGAACACTGAAGCTTTCTTT. The rearrangement joins TRBV6-5 to TRBJ1-1; 7 nucleotides line up with TRBD1. V shed 1 base and J 1 base; nucleotides not matched to a gene: 3. In germline, CDR1 is MNHEY, CDR2 SVGAGI. The CDR3 loop spans 15 amino acids.

The V gene is TRBV7-2, the J gene TRBJ1-2; TRBD1 matches 7 bases. V gave up 7 bases and J gave up 5 bases; unmatched junction bases: 7. This CDR3 is 13 amino acids long. Looked up from germline, CDR1 is SGHTA and CDR2 is FQGNSA. This CDR3 is CASNTRGWYGYTF. The CDR3 nucleotides are TGTGCCAGCAACACCAGGGGGTGGTATGGCTACACCTTC.